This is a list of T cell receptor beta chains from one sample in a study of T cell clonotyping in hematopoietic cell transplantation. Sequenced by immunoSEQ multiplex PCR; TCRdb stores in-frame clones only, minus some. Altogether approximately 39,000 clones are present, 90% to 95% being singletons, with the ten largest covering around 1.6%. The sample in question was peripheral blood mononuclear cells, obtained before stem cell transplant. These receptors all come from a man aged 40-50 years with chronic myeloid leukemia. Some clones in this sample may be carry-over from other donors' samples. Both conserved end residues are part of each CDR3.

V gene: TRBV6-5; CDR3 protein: CATQVGQGLGYTF
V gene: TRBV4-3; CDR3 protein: CASSQLGTGITEAFF
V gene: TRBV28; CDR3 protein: CASSSIGRADNSPLHF
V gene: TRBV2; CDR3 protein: CASMRNPSDSPLHF
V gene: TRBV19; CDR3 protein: CASSIAGDTEAFF
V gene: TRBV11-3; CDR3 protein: CASSLGVSTYNEQFF
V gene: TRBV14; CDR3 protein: CASSQDFRGVRTSGGDTQYF
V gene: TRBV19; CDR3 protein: CASSRLTSGGGNEQFF
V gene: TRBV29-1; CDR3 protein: CSVAGSSRLAGFSAYEQYF
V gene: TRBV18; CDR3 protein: CASVYGGEAFF
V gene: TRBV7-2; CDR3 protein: CASSQGTGGYEQYF
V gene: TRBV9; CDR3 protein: CASSGHLAGDYEQYF
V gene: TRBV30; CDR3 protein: CAWSSGTGVTGELFF
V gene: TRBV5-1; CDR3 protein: CASRLGNQETQYF
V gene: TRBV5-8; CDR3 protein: CASNGFRGYTF
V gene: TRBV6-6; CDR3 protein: CASRPDGEGGYTF
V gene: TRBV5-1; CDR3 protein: CASSLDSGSYGYTF
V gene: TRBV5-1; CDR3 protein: CASSFSPPSGGAGETQYF
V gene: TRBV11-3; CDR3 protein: CASSLDGLAGREQYF
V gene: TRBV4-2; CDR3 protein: CASTTGDTEAFF
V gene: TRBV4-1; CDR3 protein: CASSQDIGPRSNYGYTF
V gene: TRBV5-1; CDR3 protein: CASSQGQGSREQYF
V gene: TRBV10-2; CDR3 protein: CASSRAALDQPQHF
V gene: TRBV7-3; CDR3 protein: CASSLTENSPLHF
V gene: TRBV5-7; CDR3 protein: CASSPRTEMNTEAFF
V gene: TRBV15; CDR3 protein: CATSRDWAGSGSNQPQHF
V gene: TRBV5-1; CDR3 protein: CASSLGFYGYTF
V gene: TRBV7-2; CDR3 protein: CASSSPGGRSLYEQYF
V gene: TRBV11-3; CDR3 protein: CASSGDGFSGNTIYF
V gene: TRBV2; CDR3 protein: CASTYGASGPYEQYF
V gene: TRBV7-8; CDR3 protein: CASTNGYQPQHF
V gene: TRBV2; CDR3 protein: CASTGTSGRVSTEAFF
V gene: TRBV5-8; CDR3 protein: CASSFGLAGDTGELFF
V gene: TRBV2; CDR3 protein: CASSDRVSNQPQHF
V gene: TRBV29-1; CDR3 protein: CSVQDRERRYF
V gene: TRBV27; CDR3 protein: CASRGGGAGANVLTF
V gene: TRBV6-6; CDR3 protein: CASSPQGGNEKLFF
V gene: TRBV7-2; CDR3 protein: CASSWGAYGYTF
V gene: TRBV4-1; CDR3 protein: CASSQDPGVGDSPLHF
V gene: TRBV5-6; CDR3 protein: CASSLGDSGNTIYF
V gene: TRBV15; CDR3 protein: CATSTPRGSYNEQFF
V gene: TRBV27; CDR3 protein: CASSPLTGEYEKLFF
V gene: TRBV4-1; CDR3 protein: CASSPYSPGLAGGTDTQYF
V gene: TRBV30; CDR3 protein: CAWSVGWGTNQPQHF
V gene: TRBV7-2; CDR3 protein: CASRQTGNEETQYF
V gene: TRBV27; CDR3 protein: CASSAYGDTEAFF
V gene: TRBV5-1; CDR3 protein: CASSTRDTNTGELFF
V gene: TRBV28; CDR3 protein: CASSKQGNTGELFF
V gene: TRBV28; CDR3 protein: CASSLLDRQFDSPLHF
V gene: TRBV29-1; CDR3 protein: CSVEDQAERGAQETQYF
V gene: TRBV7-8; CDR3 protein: CASSFPGGIGTDTQYF
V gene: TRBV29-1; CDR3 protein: CSGRRAAEAFF